This T cell receptor beta chain was sequenced in a study of blood T cell repertoires in COVID-19. Study as a whole: The analysed material was cDNA or gDNA that came from T cells, B-cell-depleted T cells, or PBMCs.

The germline V gene has CDR1 SEHNR and CDR2 FQNEAQ (reference sequence). The CDR3 contains 14 residues. V lost 0 bases, J lost 0 bases, and 6 bases lay in between. Remarks on this clone: The sample holds other DNA sequences that translate to the same CDR3.

Per the authors' pipeline: Amplification of reference gene primers provided the estimated nucleated cell counts. The assay was immunoSEQ multiplex PCR, and TCRdb's table has in-frame clones only and misses some. V and J calls and clone size are given by that table; D and trimming were obtained from the DNA. The sample has hundreds of thousands of clones, about 83% seen once. The clonotype comes from a woman younger than 45 with COVID-19, enrolled during active disease. What was sequenced was peripheral blood. The V call is TRBV7-9, the J call TRBJ2-7, with D possibly TRBD2 on 5 matching bases. The CDR3 region has the DNA TGTGCCAGCAGCTTAGCGGGGAGCTCCTACGAGCAGTACTTC. Its translation: CASSLAGSSYEQYF.